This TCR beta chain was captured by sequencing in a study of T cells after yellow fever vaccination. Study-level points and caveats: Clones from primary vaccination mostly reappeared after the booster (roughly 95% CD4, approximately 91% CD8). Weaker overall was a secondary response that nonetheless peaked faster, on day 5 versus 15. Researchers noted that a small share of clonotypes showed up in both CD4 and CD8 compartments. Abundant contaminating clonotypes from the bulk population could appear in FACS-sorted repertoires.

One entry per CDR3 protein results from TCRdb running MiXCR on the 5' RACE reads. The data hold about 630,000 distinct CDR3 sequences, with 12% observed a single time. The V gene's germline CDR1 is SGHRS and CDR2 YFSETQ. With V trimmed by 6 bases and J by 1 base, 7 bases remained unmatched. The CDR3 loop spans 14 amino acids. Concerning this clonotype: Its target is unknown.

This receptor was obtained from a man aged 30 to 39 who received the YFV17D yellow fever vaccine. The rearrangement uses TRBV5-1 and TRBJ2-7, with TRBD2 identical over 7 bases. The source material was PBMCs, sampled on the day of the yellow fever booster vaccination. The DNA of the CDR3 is TGCGCCAGCATACAAGCGGGGAGATCCTACGAGCAGTACTTC. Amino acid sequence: CASIQAGRSYEQYF.